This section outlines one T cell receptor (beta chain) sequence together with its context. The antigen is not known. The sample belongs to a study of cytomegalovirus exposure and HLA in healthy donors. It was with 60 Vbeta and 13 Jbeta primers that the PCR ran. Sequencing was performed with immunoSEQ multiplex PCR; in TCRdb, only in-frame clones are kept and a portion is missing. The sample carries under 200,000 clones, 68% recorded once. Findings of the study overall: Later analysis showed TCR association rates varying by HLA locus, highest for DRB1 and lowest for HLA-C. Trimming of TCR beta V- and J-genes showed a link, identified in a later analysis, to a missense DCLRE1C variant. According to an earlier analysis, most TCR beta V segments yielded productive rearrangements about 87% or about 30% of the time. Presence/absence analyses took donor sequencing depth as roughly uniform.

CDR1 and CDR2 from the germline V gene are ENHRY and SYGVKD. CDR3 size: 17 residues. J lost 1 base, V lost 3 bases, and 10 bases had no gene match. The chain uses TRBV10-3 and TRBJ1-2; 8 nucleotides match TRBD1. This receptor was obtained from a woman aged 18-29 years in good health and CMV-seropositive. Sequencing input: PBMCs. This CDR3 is CAISEPGGASLNYGYTF. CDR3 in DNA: TGTGCCATCAGTGAACCAGGGGGCGCTTCGCTTAACTATGGCTACACCTTC.